Listed below are T cell receptor beta chains from one sample, sequenced in a study of CD8 T cells in Susac syndrome. TCRdb used MiXCR to reprocess the immunoSEQ multiplex PCR reads, holding one entry per CDR3 protein. The sample consists of some 250,000 distinct CDR3 sequences, almost 97% of them appearing once. What was sequenced was CD4+ T cells from PBMCs. Receptor source: a human donor with Susac syndrome. Each CDR3 is given with its conserved first and last residue. The D gene is left open where the match is weak. The size of a clone is reported for some rows only, either as once, few or many, or as a class for expanded clones.

j_call: TRBJ2-5; v_call: TRBV18; d_call: -; clone_size: -; cdr3_nt: TGTGCCAGCTCACCACTTACAGAGTGGGCGACCCAGTACTTC; cdr3_aa: CASSPLTEWATQYF
j_call: TRBJ1-5; v_call: TRBV12-3/TRBV12-4; d_call: -; clone_size: -; cdr3_nt: TGTGCCAGCAGTTCAAACCAGGGGAGTCAGCCCCAGCATTTT; cdr3_aa: CASSSNQGSQPQHF
j_call: TRBJ1-1; v_call: TRBV24-1; d_call: -; clone_size: -; cdr3_nt: TGTGCCACCAGTGTTCCAATACCGAACACTGAAGCTTTCTTT; cdr3_aa: CATSVPIPNTEAFF
j_call: TRBJ2-5; v_call: TRBV9; d_call: TRBD1; clone_size: -; cdr3_nt: TGTGCCAGCAGCGCCCGGGACAGTGCCCAAGAGACCCAGTACTTC; cdr3_aa: CASSARDSAQETQYF
j_call: TRBJ2-2; v_call: TRBV5-1; d_call: -; clone_size: once; cdr3_nt: TGCGCCAGCAGCTTGGCCGGGGGTTCCGGGGAGCTGTTTTTT; cdr3_aa: CASSLAGGSGELFF
j_call: TRBJ2-3; v_call: TRBV4-1; d_call: -; clone_size: -; cdr3_nt: TGCGCCAGCAGCCAAGATAAGGTCTCGTACCTAACAGATACGCAGTATTTT; cdr3_aa: CASSQDKVSYLTDTQYF
j_call: TRBJ1-3; v_call: TRBV30; d_call: -; clone_size: -; cdr3_nt: TGTGCCTGGAATGGGGGCATTGGAAACACCATATATTTT; cdr3_aa: CAWNGGIGNTIYF
j_call: TRBJ1-1; v_call: TRBV25-1; d_call: -; clone_size: -; cdr3_nt: TGTGCCAGCAGTGAACAGCGGAACACTGAAGCTTTCTTT; cdr3_aa: CASSEQRNTEAFF
j_call: TRBJ1-5; v_call: TRBV30; d_call: -; clone_size: -; cdr3_nt: TGTGCCTGGAGGGGGAGCGCCTATCAGCCCCAGCATTTT; cdr3_aa: CAWRGSAYQPQHF
j_call: TRBJ2-3; v_call: TRBV29-1; d_call: TRBD1; clone_size: -; cdr3_nt: TGCAGCGTTCCCGGGACAGCAATAATCACAGATACGCAGTATTTT; cdr3_aa: CSVPGTAIITDTQYF
j_call: TRBJ2-5; v_call: TRBV20-1; d_call: TRBD2; clone_size: -; cdr3_nt: TGCAGTGCTAGTTTGGGGAGGGAAGAGACCCAGTACTTC; cdr3_aa: CSASLGREETQYF
j_call: TRBJ2-7; v_call: TRBV27; d_call: -; clone_size: -; cdr3_nt: TGTGCCAGCAGCATCCGGACATACTACGAGCAGTACTTC; cdr3_aa: CASSIRTYYEQYF
j_call: TRBJ2-5; v_call: TRBV18; d_call: TRBD1; clone_size: -; cdr3_nt: TGTGCCAGCTCACCCGCGGGACAGGGGAGAGAGACCCAGTACTTC; cdr3_aa: CASSPAGQGRETQYF
j_call: TRBJ2-7; v_call: TRBV29-1; d_call: TRBD2; clone_size: -; cdr3_nt: TGCAGCGTTGAGGGACTAGCGGAGACCGAGCAGTACTTC; cdr3_aa: CSVEGLAETEQYF
j_call: TRBJ2-7; v_call: TRBV3-1; d_call: -; clone_size: -; cdr3_nt: TGTGCCAGCAGCCCGGGACGGCTAAGCTCCTACGAGCAGTACTTC; cdr3_aa: CASSPGRLSSYEQYF
j_call: TRBJ2-2; v_call: TRBV14; d_call: -; clone_size: -; cdr3_nt: TGTGCCAGCAACACCCAAAGCATCACCGGGGAGCTGTTTTTT; cdr3_aa: CASNTQSITGELFF
j_call: TRBJ1-2; v_call: TRBV29-1; d_call: TRBD1; clone_size: -; cdr3_nt: TGCAGCGTGGGGACAGGGGTAGATGGCTACACCTTC; cdr3_aa: CSVGTGVDGYTF
j_call: TRBJ2-4; v_call: TRBV27; d_call: TRBD2; clone_size: -; cdr3_nt: TGTGCCAGCAGCACCGGGACTAGAGGCATTCAGTACTTC; cdr3_aa: CASSTGTRGIQYF
j_call: TRBJ1-5; v_call: TRBV12-5; d_call: -; clone_size: -; cdr3_nt: TGTGCTAGTGGGCCGGACAGCTATAGCAATCAGCCCCAGCATTTT; cdr3_aa: CASGPDSYSNQPQHF
j_call: TRBJ2-3; v_call: TRBV29-1; d_call: -; clone_size: -; cdr3_nt: TGCAGCGTTTTTCTTGGGAACACAGATACGCAGTATTTT; cdr3_aa: CSVFLGNTDTQYF
j_call: TRBJ2-3; v_call: TRBV5-1; d_call: -; clone_size: -; cdr3_nt: TGCGCCAGCAGCTTGGGTCTCTCCCCCACAGATACGCAGTATTTT; cdr3_aa: CASSLGLSPTDTQYF
j_call: TRBJ1-1; v_call: TRBV29-1; d_call: TRBD1; clone_size: -; cdr3_nt: TGCAGAGCGACAGGGGGCATGAACACTGAAGCTTTCTTT; cdr3_aa: CRATGGMNTEAFF
j_call: TRBJ2-7; v_call: TRBV28; d_call: -; clone_size: -; cdr3_nt: TGTGCCAGCAGACCTGACGGAGTTAGTTACGAGCAGTACTTC; cdr3_aa: CASRPDGVSYEQYF
j_call: TRBJ2-1; v_call: TRBV20-1; d_call: TRBD1; clone_size: -; cdr3_nt: TGCAGTGCTAGAGCCGGGACAGGGGATGAGCAGTTCTTC; cdr3_aa: CSARAGTGDEQFF
j_call: TRBJ2-5; v_call: TRBV10-3; d_call: -; clone_size: -; cdr3_nt: TGTGCCATCAGTGGCCCCACAGGGGAGGTGGGAGAGACCCAGTACTTC; cdr3_aa: CAISGPTGEVGETQYF
j_call: TRBJ2-7; v_call: TRBV20-1; d_call: -; clone_size: -; cdr3_nt: TGCAGTGCTACCCCTTCCGGACTTTCCTACGAGCAGTACTTC; cdr3_aa: CSATPSGLSYEQYF
j_call: TRBJ2-1; v_call: TRBV11-1; d_call: -; clone_size: -; cdr3_nt: TGTGCCAGCAGCTTTCAGGACACCGAGCAGTTCTTC; cdr3_aa: CASSFQDTEQFF
j_call: TRBJ2-1; v_call: TRBV27; d_call: -; clone_size: once; cdr3_nt: TGTGCCAGCAGTTTCAGGAGGGGGGGCTCCTACAATGAGCAGTTCTTC; cdr3_aa: CASSFRRGGSYNEQFF
j_call: TRBJ1-1; v_call: TRBV15; d_call: TRBD1; clone_size: -; cdr3_nt: TGTGCCACCAGCAGAGGGACAGGTTGGGCTTTCTTT; cdr3_aa: CATSRGTGWAFF
j_call: TRBJ2-6; v_call: TRBV6-1; d_call: -; clone_size: -; cdr3_nt: TGTGCCAGCAGTGAAGGCGGGGGCACTGGGGCCAACGTCCTGACTTTC; cdr3_aa: CASSEGGGTGANVLTF
j_call: TRBJ2-1; v_call: TRBV29-1; d_call: -; clone_size: -; cdr3_nt: TGCAGCGTTACGGGACACCCTGATAGGAATGAGCAGTTCTTC; cdr3_aa: CSVTGHPDRNEQFF
j_call: TRBJ2-2; v_call: TRBV2; d_call: -; clone_size: once; cdr3_nt: TGTGCCAGCAGTGAGGTTCGAGGCGGCGGGGAGCTGTTTTTT; cdr3_aa: CASSEVRGGGELFF
j_call: TRBJ2-2; v_call: TRBV29-1; d_call: -; clone_size: -; cdr3_nt: TGCAGCGTTGAAGTTTGGGGGGCCGGCGGGGAGCTGTTTTTT; cdr3_aa: CSVEVWGAGGELFF
j_call: TRBJ2-5; v_call: TRBV30; d_call: -; clone_size: -; cdr3_nt: TGTGCCTGGAGTGGGGGAGGGACCCAGTACTTC; cdr3_aa: CAWSGGGTQYF
j_call: TRBJ2-2; v_call: TRBV19; d_call: TRBD1; clone_size: -; cdr3_nt: TGTGCCAGTACCTCTACAGGGGGCACCGGGGAGCTGTTTTTT; cdr3_aa: CASTSTGGTGELFF
j_call: TRBJ2-1; v_call: TRBV20-1; d_call: TRBD2; clone_size: -; cdr3_nt: TGCAGTGCTAGAGATTCGGCTAGCGGGAGGGCCGACAATGAGCAGTTCTTC; cdr3_aa: CSARDSASGRADNEQFF
j_call: TRBJ2-7; v_call: TRBV28; d_call: -; clone_size: -; cdr3_nt: TGTGCCAGCATGCTCTCCCAAGGCTACGAGCAGTACTTC; cdr3_aa: CASMLSQGYEQYF
j_call: TRBJ2-7; v_call: TRBV5-1; d_call: -; clone_size: -; cdr3_nt: TGCGCCAGCAGCCCCTTGGGGGAGAGGTCGTACGAGCAGTACTTC; cdr3_aa: CASSPLGERSYEQYF
j_call: TRBJ1-5; v_call: TRBV30; d_call: -; clone_size: once; cdr3_nt: TGTGCCTGGAGTCACAACAGGGATCAGCCCCAGCATTTT; cdr3_aa: CAWSHNRDQPQHF
j_call: TRBJ2-7; v_call: TRBV28; d_call: TRBD1; clone_size: -; cdr3_nt: TGTGCCAGCAGTTTAAGTTTGGGACAGGACTACGAGCAGTACTTC; cdr3_aa: CASSLSLGQDYEQYF
j_call: TRBJ2-2; v_call: TRBV6-5; d_call: -; clone_size: -; cdr3_nt: TGTGCCAGCAGTCCATTGTCCGGGGAGCTGTTTTTT; cdr3_aa: CASSPLSGELFF
j_call: TRBJ1-4; v_call: TRBV28; d_call: -; clone_size: -; cdr3_nt: TGTGCCAGCAGTTTAAACGAGGAAAAACTGTTTTTT; cdr3_aa: CASSLNEEKLFF
j_call: TRBJ1-2; v_call: TRBV6-5; d_call: -; clone_size: once; cdr3_nt: TGTGCCAGCAGTTCGGACAGAGCTAACTATGGCTACACCTTC; cdr3_aa: CASSSDRANYGYTF
j_call: TRBJ1-2; v_call: TRBV27; d_call: TRBD1; clone_size: -; cdr3_nt: TGTGCCAGCAGTCTGCGGACAGGCATCGGCTACACCTTC; cdr3_aa: CASSLRTGIGYTF
j_call: TRBJ1-1; v_call: TRBV20-1; d_call: -; clone_size: -; cdr3_nt: TGCAGTGCTAGAGAACCGGGACGGCAGAACACTGAAGCTTTCTTT; cdr3_aa: CSAREPGRQNTEAFF
j_call: TRBJ1-2; v_call: TRBV28; d_call: -; clone_size: -; cdr3_nt: TGTGCCAGCAGTTTATACAACTATGGCTACACCTTC; cdr3_aa: CASSLYNYGYTF
j_call: TRBJ1-1; v_call: TRBV7-9; d_call: TRBD1; clone_size: -; cdr3_nt: TGTGCCAGCAGGACAGGGTTGAGCACTGAAGCTTTCTTT; cdr3_aa: CASRTGLSTEAFF
j_call: TRBJ2-5; v_call: TRBV19; d_call: TRBD1; clone_size: -; cdr3_nt: TGTGCCAGTAGTAACCTTAGACAGGGTGGTAGGGAGACCCAGTACTTC; cdr3_aa: CASSNLRQGGRETQYF
j_call: TRBJ2-1; v_call: TRBV5-1; d_call: TRBD1; clone_size: -; cdr3_nt: TGCGCCAGCACCACAGGGGATGAGCAGTTCTTC; cdr3_aa: CASTTGDEQFF
j_call: TRBJ1-1; v_call: TRBV20-1; d_call: -; clone_size: -; cdr3_nt: TGCAGTGCTAGACCCACAGGGACTGGGGCTTTCTTT; cdr3_aa: CSARPTGTGAFF
j_call: TRBJ2-1; v_call: TRBV4-2; d_call: -; clone_size: -; cdr3_nt: TGTGCCAGCAGCCAAGAATGGCCTAGCCGCCCCTACAATGAGCAGTTCTTC; cdr3_aa: CASSQEWPSRPYNEQFF
j_call: TRBJ2-1; v_call: TRBV27; d_call: TRBD2; clone_size: -; cdr3_nt: TGTGCCAGCAGTTCACTAGCGGGAGGAGGATATTTAGAGCAGTTCTTC; cdr3_aa: CASSSLAGGGYLEQFF
j_call: TRBJ1-2; v_call: TRBV13; d_call: TRBD1; clone_size: -; cdr3_nt: TGTGCCAGCAGCGTTGGGACAGGGGGGAACTATGGCTACACCTTC; cdr3_aa: CASSVGTGGNYGYTF
j_call: TRBJ2-1; v_call: TRBV24-1; d_call: TRBD1; clone_size: -; cdr3_nt: TGTGCCACCAGCGAACCGGGACAGGAGTACAATGAGCAGTTCTTC; cdr3_aa: CATSEPGQEYNEQFF
j_call: TRBJ1-1; v_call: TRBV20-1; d_call: -; clone_size: -; cdr3_nt: TGCAGTGCTAGATCGCCGGGACTACTCACTGAAGCTTTCTTT; cdr3_aa: CSARSPGLLTEAFF
j_call: TRBJ1-5; v_call: TRBV15; d_call: -; clone_size: few; cdr3_nt: TGTGCCACCAGCAGACCCGGGGGCAATCAGCCCCAGCATTTT; cdr3_aa: CATSRPGGNQPQHF
j_call: TRBJ2-4; v_call: TRBV5-4; d_call: TRBD2; clone_size: -; cdr3_nt: TGTGCCAGCAGCTTGGACGGCGGGAGGCTAACCAAAAACATTCAGTACTTC; cdr3_aa: CASSLDGGRLTKNIQYF
j_call: TRBJ1-1; v_call: TRBV5-4; d_call: TRBD1; clone_size: -; cdr3_nt: TGTGCCAGCAGCCCCGGACAGGGTGTAATGAACACTGAAGCTTTCTTT; cdr3_aa: CASSPGQGVMNTEAFF